This paragraph reports one TCR beta chain. This entry is derived from a study of blood T cell repertoires in COVID-19. The wider study: The samples span acute and convalescent COVID-19 from the United States, Italy and Spain.

Germline V lookup: CDR1 SGHKS, CDR2 YYEKEE (reference sequence). The ends lost 3 bases at V and 5 bases at J; junction bases unmatched: 7. The CDR3 extends over 15 amino acids. TCRdb's table, derived via immunoSEQ multiplex PCR, lists solely in-frame clones and lacks some. The sample has about 180,000 clones, 82% seen once; the top ten hold over 7.5%. The TCR was taken from a woman between 65 and 79 years old with acute or convalescent COVID-19. Input material: peripheral blood. The chain uses TRBV5-5 and TRBJ2-1, with 8 bases identical to TRBD2. CDR3 bases: TGTGCCAGCAGCTCGCTACTAGCGGCCAACAATGAGCAGTTCTTC. This translates into CASSSLLAANNEQFF. The whole variable domain, filled in from reference TRBV5-5 and TRBJ2-1, reads DAGVTQSPTHLIKTRGQQVTLRCSPISGHKSVSWYQQVLGQGPQFIFQYYEKEERGRGNFPDRFSARQFPNYSSELNVNALLLGDSALYLCASSSLLAANNEQFFGPGTRLTVL.